This T cell receptor beta chain was sequenced during a study of T cells in localized non-small cell lung cancer. The CDR3 has 18 amino acids. CDR1 is MDHEN, CDR2 SYDVKM, per germline. Between the trimmed V and J ends, which lost 8 bases and 0 bases, there was a span of 23 bases. Study-level findings and limits: For the top 100 tumor clones, a median roughly 55 also appeared in adjacent lung. Heterogeneity within the tumor remains possible, as just one region underwent sequencing. Uninvolved adjacent lung had higher T cell clonality than tumor and all other tissues.

This clone is a singleton in its sample. Its target is not known. Produced via immunoSEQ multiplex PCR; TCRdb's table is partial and in-frame only. The table has about 2,800 clones, 17% seen once. The rearrangement links TRBV28 to TRBJ1-3; D may be TRBD1 (6 bases). The receptor's source is a woman aged 35-75 years with stage II lung adenocarcinoma. Sequenced material: lung tumor tissue, taken before any cancer treatment. The CDR3: CASPAFRTGQNSGNTIYF. The CDR3 region has the DNA TGTGCCAGCCCGGCGTTTCGAACGGGACAAAACTCTGGAAACACCATATATTTT.